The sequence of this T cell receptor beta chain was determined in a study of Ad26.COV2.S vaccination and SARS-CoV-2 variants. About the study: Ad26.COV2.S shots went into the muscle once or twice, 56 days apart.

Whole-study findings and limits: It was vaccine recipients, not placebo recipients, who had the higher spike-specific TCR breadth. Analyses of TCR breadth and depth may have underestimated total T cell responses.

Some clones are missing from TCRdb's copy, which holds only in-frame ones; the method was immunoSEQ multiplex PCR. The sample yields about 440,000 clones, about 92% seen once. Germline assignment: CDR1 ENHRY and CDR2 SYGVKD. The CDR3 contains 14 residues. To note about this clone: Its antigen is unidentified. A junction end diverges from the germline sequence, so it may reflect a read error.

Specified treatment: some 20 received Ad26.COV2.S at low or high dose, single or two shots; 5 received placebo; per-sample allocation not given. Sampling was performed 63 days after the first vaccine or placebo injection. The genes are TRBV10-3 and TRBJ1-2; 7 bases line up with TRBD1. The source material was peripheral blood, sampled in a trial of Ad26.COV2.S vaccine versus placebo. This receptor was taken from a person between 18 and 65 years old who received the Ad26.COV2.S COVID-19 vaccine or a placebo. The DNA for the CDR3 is TGTGCCATCACTGAGGGGGCTATTAGCTATGGCTACACCTTC. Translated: CAITEGAISYGYTF.